This is a list of T cell receptor beta chains from one sample in a study of blood T cell repertoires in COVID-19. TCRdb's copy holds only in-frame clones and misses some; the assay was immunoSEQ multiplex PCR. Counted here are 70,000 to 95,000 clones, approximately 85% occurring once; the ten biggest clones make up 25%. What was sequenced was peripheral blood. All receptors derive from a human donor in a cohort sampled during active COVID-19. CDR3s include the opening cysteine and the closing phenylalanine or tryptophan. D genes are given only for firm matches. Some rows mark clone size as missing; the rest say once, few, many or name a class of expanded clone.

clone_size: .
j_call: TRBJ1-5
v_call: TRBV19
d_call: TRBD1
cdr3_nt: TGTGCCAGTAGTTCACAGGGGACCTGGTACTATCAGCCCCAGCATTTT
cdr3_aa: CASSSQGTWYYQPQHF

clone_size: .
j_call: TRBJ2-3
v_call: TRBV24-1
d_call: TRBD2
cdr3_nt: TGTGCCACCAGTGATTTGCGGACTAGCGGGGGGTTGAGCACAGATACGCAGTATTTT
cdr3_aa: CATSDLRTSGGLSTDTQYF

clone_size: .
j_call: TRBJ2-7
v_call: TRBV7-2
d_call: .
cdr3_nt: TGTGCCAGCAGCTTAACCGGGGGCGAGCAGTACTTC
cdr3_aa: CASSLTGGEQYF

clone_size: .
j_call: TRBJ2-5
v_call: TRBV7-2
d_call: TRBD2
cdr3_nt: TGTGCCAGCAGCTTAGCGCGGGGGTCCGAGACCCAGTACTTC
cdr3_aa: CASSLARGSETQYF

clone_size: .
j_call: TRBJ2-7
v_call: TRBV13
d_call: .
cdr3_nt: TGTGCCAGCAGCTTAAGCACAGACGAGCAGTACTTC
cdr3_aa: CASSLSTDEQYF

clone_size: .
j_call: TRBJ2-1
v_call: TRBV5-1
d_call: TRBD2
cdr3_nt: TGCGCCAGCAGCCCGCTGGGGGGTAGCGGGAGGGCCAGAAATGAGCAGTTCTTC
cdr3_aa: CASSPLGGSGRARNEQFF

clone_size: .
j_call: TRBJ2-1
v_call: TRBV6-6
d_call: .
cdr3_nt: TGTGCCAGCTGTCTTAGCTCCTACAATGAGCAGTTCTTC
cdr3_aa: CASCLSSYNEQFF

clone_size: .
j_call: TRBJ2-1
v_call: TRBV13
d_call: .
cdr3_nt: TGTGCCAGCAGCTTAGGGGTTAGCTCCTACAATGAGCAGTTCTTC
cdr3_aa: CASSLGVSSYNEQFF

clone_size: .
j_call: TRBJ1-2
v_call: TRBV20-1
d_call: TRBD1
cdr3_nt: TGCAGTGCTAGTACCACAGGGGGCGATTCCCATGGCTACACCTTC
cdr3_aa: CSASTTGGDSHGYTF

clone_size: .
j_call: TRBJ1-2
v_call: TRBV11-2
d_call: .
cdr3_nt: TGTGCCAGCGCGGGGCCCTCCTTCTATGGCTACACCTTC
cdr3_aa: CASAGPSFYGYTF

clone_size: .
j_call: TRBJ2-5
v_call: TRBV7-9
d_call: .
cdr3_nt: TGTGCCAGCAGCTGGAGACAGAGCCAAGAGACCCAGTACTTC
cdr3_aa: CASSWRQSQETQYF

clone_size: .
j_call: TRBJ2-5
v_call: TRBV3-1/TRBV3-2
d_call: .
cdr3_nt: TGTGCCAGCAGCCAAGATACCAGAGGGACCCAGTACTTC
cdr3_aa: CASSQDTRGTQYF

clone_size: .
j_call: TRBJ1-6
v_call: TRBV28
d_call: TRBD1
cdr3_nt: TGTGCCAGCAGTCTATACAGGGGGCCTAATTCACCCCTCCACTTT
cdr3_aa: CASSLYRGPNSPLHF

clone_size: .
j_call: TRBJ2-1
v_call: TRBV3-1/TRBV3-2
d_call: .
cdr3_nt: TGTGCCAGCAGCCGAGAGGGAGCGTATGAGCAGTTCTTC
cdr3_aa: CASSREGAYEQFF

clone_size: .
j_call: TRBJ2-5
v_call: TRBV29-1
d_call: .
cdr3_nt: TGCAGCGCCGGGGTTATTGAGACCCAGTACTTC
cdr3_aa: CSAGVIETQYF

clone_size: .
j_call: TRBJ2-7
v_call: TRBV9
d_call: .
cdr3_nt: TGTGCCAGCAGCGTTCAGGGGTGGGGCGAGCAGTACTTC
cdr3_aa: CASSVQGWGEQYF

clone_size: .
j_call: TRBJ1-4
v_call: TRBV18
d_call: .
cdr3_nt: TGTGCCAGCTCAGCTATACTGTGGCAGGGTGGTGAAAAACTGTTTTTT
cdr3_aa: CASSAILWQGGEKLFF

clone_size: once
j_call: TRBJ2-3
v_call: TRBV6-6
d_call: TRBD2
cdr3_nt: TGTGCCAGCAGGCTGACTAGCAGAGGGAGCACAGATACGCAGTATTTT
cdr3_aa: CASRLTSRGSTDTQYF

clone_size: .
j_call: TRBJ1-5
v_call: TRBV9
d_call: .
cdr3_nt: TGTGCCAGCAGCGGGGGGCGATGCCCTCAGCATTTT
cdr3_aa: CASSGGRCPQHF

clone_size: .
j_call: TRBJ2-2
v_call: TRBV6-2/TRBV6-3
d_call: TRBD1
cdr3_nt: TGTGCCAGCAGCCAAGGACAGGGCGCGAACACCGGGGAGCTGTTTTTT
cdr3_aa: CASSQGQGANTGELFF

clone_size: .
j_call: TRBJ2-7
v_call: TRBV5-1
d_call: .
cdr3_nt: TGCGCCAGCAAACGGGACACCGAGGGGGAGCAGTACTTC
cdr3_aa: CASKRDTEGEQYF

clone_size: .
j_call: TRBJ1-3
v_call: TRBV19
d_call: .
cdr3_nt: TGTGCCAGTGAAGCCAGGGCGAACTCTGGAAACACCATATATTTT
cdr3_aa: CASEARANSGNTIYF

clone_size: .
j_call: TRBJ1-1
v_call: TRBV3-1/TRBV3-2
d_call: .
cdr3_nt: TGTGCCAGTTCACGAACTGGGAACACTGAAGCTTTCTTT
cdr3_aa: CASSRTGNTEAFF

clone_size: .
j_call: TRBJ2-7
v_call: TRBV28
d_call: .
cdr3_nt: TGTGCCAGTCTAGGGGACTACGAGCAGTACTTC
cdr3_aa: CASLGDYEQYF

clone_size: .
j_call: TRBJ2-1
v_call: TRBV27
d_call: TRBD2
cdr3_nt: TGTGCCAGCAGTTCCCCGGGACTAGCGGGAGGGCTCAATGAGCAGTTCTTC
cdr3_aa: CASSSPGLAGGLNEQFF

clone_size: .
j_call: TRBJ1-2
v_call: TRBV4-3
d_call: .
cdr3_nt: TGCGCCAGCAGCCAAGATGCGGCAGGGCGTTTGAACTATGGCTACACCTTC
cdr3_aa: CASSQDAAGRLNYGYTF

clone_size: .
j_call: TRBJ2-5
v_call: TRBV2
d_call: TRBD1
cdr3_nt: TGTGCCAGCAGGGACAGGGAGAAGACCCAGTACTTC
cdr3_aa: CASRDREKTQYF

clone_size: .
j_call: TRBJ2-5
v_call: TRBV4-3
d_call: .
cdr3_nt: TGCGCCAGCAGCCAAATGGGTGGCAGCGAGGCGGAGACCCAGTACTTC
cdr3_aa: CASSQMGGSEAETQYF

clone_size: .
j_call: TRBJ2-5
v_call: TRBV30
d_call: TRBD2
cdr3_nt: TGTGCCTGTGGACTAGCGGGTTTCAACACAGAGACCCAGTACTTC
cdr3_aa: CACGLAGFNTETQYF

clone_size: .
j_call: TRBJ1-1
v_call: TRBV7-9
d_call: .
cdr3_nt: TGTGCCAGCTCCGGCGAGGGCACTGAAGCTTTCTTT
cdr3_aa: CASSGEGTEAFF

clone_size: few
j_call: TRBJ2-3
v_call: TRBV6-1
d_call: .
cdr3_nt: TGTGCCAGCAGTGAGGCAGGGGGGACAGATACGCAGTATTTT
cdr3_aa: CASSEAGGTDTQYF

clone_size: .
j_call: TRBJ1-5
v_call: TRBV3-1/TRBV3-2
d_call: .
cdr3_nt: TGTGCCAGCAGCCAAGGAGCGCAGGGCGGCGGGCCCCAGCATTTT
cdr3_aa: CASSQGAQGGGPQHF

clone_size: .
j_call: TRBJ2-7
v_call: TRBV6-5
d_call: .
cdr3_nt: TGTGCCAGCAGTTACGGGCAGGATGAAGACGAGCAGTACTTC
cdr3_aa: CASSYGQDEDEQYF

clone_size: .
j_call: TRBJ1-3
v_call: TRBV2
d_call: .
cdr3_nt: TGTGCCAGCAGGTCCCGGGGAAACACCATATATTTT
cdr3_aa: CASRSRGNTIYF

clone_size: .
j_call: TRBJ1-1
v_call: TRBV6-5
d_call: TRBD1
cdr3_nt: TGTGCCAGCAGTCAGGGGGCGCGGAACACTGAAGCTTTCTTT
cdr3_aa: CASSQGARNTEAFF

clone_size: .
j_call: TRBJ1-4
v_call: TRBV5-4
d_call: TRBD1
cdr3_nt: TGTGCCAGCAGCTCCGGGACAGGGGATGAAAAACTGTTTTTT
cdr3_aa: CASSSGTGDEKLFF

clone_size: .
j_call: TRBJ2-3
v_call: TRBV6-5
d_call: TRBD1
cdr3_nt: TGTGCCAGCAGGGTAGGACAGGGAACAGATACGCAGTATTTT
cdr3_aa: CASRVGQGTDTQYF

clone_size: .
j_call: TRBJ2-5
v_call: TRBV6-2/TRBV6-3
d_call: .
cdr3_nt: TGTGCCAGCAGTGTGACGGGGACCCAGTACTTC
cdr3_aa: CASSVTGTQYF

clone_size: .
j_call: TRBJ1-2
v_call: TRBV6-5
d_call: TRBD1
cdr3_nt: TGTGCCAGCAGTCAGGGACAGGGGGTAGACTATGGCTACACCTTC
cdr3_aa: CASSQGQGVDYGYTF

clone_size: .
j_call: TRBJ1-1
v_call: TRBV29-1
d_call: TRBD1
cdr3_nt: TGCAGCGCTGGACAGGGGGGACCTGAAGCTTTCTTT
cdr3_aa: CSAGQGGPEAFF

clone_size: .
j_call: TRBJ1-2
v_call: TRBV7-2
d_call: .
cdr3_nt: TGTGCCAGCAGCCTACAAAGCGCGGGGACTGGCTACACCTTC
cdr3_aa: CASSLQSAGTGYTF

clone_size: many
j_call: TRBJ1-5
v_call: TRBV9
d_call: .
cdr3_nt: TGTGCCAGCAGCGGCGCCCCGGGGCAGCCCCAGCATTTT
cdr3_aa: CASSGAPGQPQHF

clone_size: .
j_call: TRBJ2-7
v_call: TRBV27
d_call: TRBD2
cdr3_nt: TGTGCCACCCTATCGTTTCTTCGAGGGGCGGGAGAGGCCTACGAGCAGTACTTC
cdr3_aa: CATLSFLRGAGEAYEQYF

clone_size: once
j_call: TRBJ2-1
v_call: TRBV30
d_call: TRBD2
cdr3_nt: TGTGCCTGGAGCGTCCTAGCGGGACCCTACCGGGATGAGCAGTTCTTC
cdr3_aa: CAWSVLAGPYRDEQFF

clone_size: .
j_call: TRBJ2-7
v_call: TRBV25-1
d_call: TRBD2
cdr3_nt: TGTGCCAGCAGTGAAGGACCGGGGGGCTACGAGCAGTACTTC
cdr3_aa: CASSEGPGGYEQYF

clone_size: .
j_call: TRBJ2-7
v_call: TRBV23-1
d_call: TRBD2
cdr3_nt: TGCGCCAGCAGTCACTTCGGAGCGGGGGACTTCCACGAGCAGTACTTC
cdr3_aa: CASSHFGAGDFHEQYF

clone_size: .
j_call: TRBJ2-1
v_call: TRBV9
d_call: TRBD2
cdr3_nt: TGTGCCAGCAGCGTAGGCCTAGCGGCGGATGAGCAGTTCTTC
cdr3_aa: CASSVGLAADEQFF

clone_size: .
j_call: TRBJ2-7
v_call: TRBV10-3
d_call: .
cdr3_nt: TGTGCCATCAGTGAGTCGACTCAGGAGCAGTACTTC
cdr3_aa: CAISESTQEQYF

clone_size: .
j_call: TRBJ1-2
v_call: TRBV7-8
d_call: .
cdr3_nt: TGTGCCAGCAGCTTACAGGGTCTTTATGGCTACACCTTC
cdr3_aa: CASSLQGLYGYTF

clone_size: .
j_call: TRBJ2-1
v_call: TRBV7-2
d_call: TRBD1
cdr3_nt: TGTGCCAGCAGCCTAATTTTGGGACAGGGGTTCAATGAGCAGTTCTTC
cdr3_aa: CASSLILGQGFNEQFF

clone_size: .
j_call: TRBJ2-7
v_call: TRBV7-8
d_call: .
cdr3_nt: TGTGCCAGCAGCCCTCGGTCTGACGAGCAGTACTTC
cdr3_aa: CASSPRSDEQYF